The clone carrying this TCR beta chain was seen just once. Its matching antigen is unknown. The ViraFEST assay expanded antigen-specific CD4+ T cells with viral peptide pools before sequencing. Subsequent to a culture period of nine to ten days, CD4+ T cells were isolated. Nucleocapsid antibodies were negative in the vaccine recipients, who had never had SARS-CoV-2 infection. Cultures of roughly 2 million PBMC per well contained about 10 IU/ml IL-2 plus 10 ug/ml peptides. Each culture had half its medium swapped for IL-2 medium on days 3 and 7. Libraries were prepared by immunoSEQ multiplex PCR; TCRdb keeps only in-frame clonotypes and omits some of them. Of about 73,000 clones detected, around 79% appear once; the ten largest clones hold around 2.9%. This entry is derived from a study of vaccination effects on CD4 cells after COVID-19. Study-wide findings and caveats: The study found marked clonal contraction of infection- and vaccine-induced clones late after vaccination. From healthy vaccinees, only 1 of 255 vaccine-induced clones also reacted to common cold coronaviruses.

The sample was CD4+ T cells from PBMCs cultured with HCoV-NL63 spike peptides, taken before COVID-19 vaccination. This clonotype originated in a human donor who received a COVID-19 vaccine.

CDR3 sequence: CASSLDSRVGYGPLHF. The DNA of the CDR3 is TGTGCCAGCAGCTTAGACAGCCGGGTAGGGTACGGACCCCTCCACTTT. This rearrangement joins TRBV7-6 to TRBJ1-6; D gene unclear. Germline V gene data show CDR1 as SGHVS and CDR2 as FNYEAQ. The CDR3 loop spans 16 amino acids. The germline V and J ends were trimmed by 1 base and 12 bases, with 19 bases remaining between them.